This T cell receptor (beta chain) was identified in a study of identical twins (dated by TCRdb to the mid-2010s). Concerning the study at large: TCR alpha and beta repertoires from monozygotic twins, unrelated adults of various ages and cord blood were deep-sequenced to test whether fetal clonotypes persist. Replicate twin experiments were performed at different times using different library preparation protocols to rule out contamination. What the research found in general, with its limitations: Abundant cord blood beta clonotypes carried fewer insertions; young adult naive repertoires showed a weaker similar trend, while memory repertoires showed none. Because the same donors could not be followed over many years, the conclusions relied on cross-sectional statistical analysis. Out-of-frame TCR alpha sequences shared between twins showed an excess of low generation-probability sequences compared with coincidental sharing between unrelated individuals. In monozygotic twins, out-of-frame TCR alpha sharing was systematically underestimated by recombination models, although the models agreed with sharing between unrelated individuals. Zero-insertion analyses could be partly confounded by invariant T cells such as MAIT and iNKT, although diverse VJ usage argued against such confounding for most clonotypes. A weaker excess of twin sharing was found in beta out-of-frame sequences because the signal-to-noise ratio was lowered by fewer shared sequences.

The germline V gene (reference sequence) gives CDR1 as DFQATT and CDR2 as SNEGSKA. V and J lose 0 bases and 7 bases, and a span of 19 bases separates them. From its cysteine to its phenylalanine, the CDR3 spans 15 amino acids. The sequence is cut down to CDR3 DNA, 45 bases in frame from base 1. Every donor was a healthy Caucasian. About this clonotype itself: Its recognized antigen is unknown. No base quality values were provided; no much bigger clone lies one nucleotide off.

The library was prepared using 5' RACE. TCRdb records Illumina HiSeq 2000 as the sequencer. A universal primer binding site was introduced by template switching, and a unique molecular identifier was present in the final cDNA, enabling accurate counting of TCR cDNA molecules. First-strand cDNA for TCR alpha and beta chains was synthesized from specific primers in the conserved constant-segment region. To control for contamination, every cDNA library was double barcoded, receiving both a SMART-Mk sample barcode and Illumina barcodes. TruSeq adapter sequences, together with Illumina sample barcodes, were added in two successive PCR steps. The TCR alpha and beta cDNA libraries were sequenced on the Illumina HiSeq platform using custom primers. The original methods were these. Raw reads were processed with MiGEC to extract unique molecular identifiers, and MiXCR was used to determine CDR3 positions. Recombination models were inferred per individual with the repgenHMM and IGoR tools using an EM algorithm. The analysis of shared clonotypes was done with the tcR package in R, with sharing normalized by the product of cloneset sizes. To study raw recombination free of thymic and clonal selection effects, out-of-frame nonproductive sequences were analyzed. TCRdb itself trimmed the public reads at Q25 with fastp, ran MiXCR and retained productive beta chains. Each CDR3 protein gets just one entry, which takes the most common genes and DNA from the rows behind it. In this record, the V and J calls reflect TCRdb's handling and not the investigators' own analysis. The sample table records 1.5 million to 2 million distinct CDR3 sequences; about 32% of these occur just once. 0.27% of the sample belongs to the ten largest clones.

Sequenced sample: cord blood. The TCR sequence derives from a newborn girl in good health. The rearrangement joined TRBV20-1 to TRBJ2-7; tentative D gene TRBD1, with 5 bases matching. The CDR3 reads CSARDHRTLYNEQYF. The sequenced DNA is TGCAGTGCTAGAGATCACAGGACCCTCTACAATGAGCAGTACTTC.